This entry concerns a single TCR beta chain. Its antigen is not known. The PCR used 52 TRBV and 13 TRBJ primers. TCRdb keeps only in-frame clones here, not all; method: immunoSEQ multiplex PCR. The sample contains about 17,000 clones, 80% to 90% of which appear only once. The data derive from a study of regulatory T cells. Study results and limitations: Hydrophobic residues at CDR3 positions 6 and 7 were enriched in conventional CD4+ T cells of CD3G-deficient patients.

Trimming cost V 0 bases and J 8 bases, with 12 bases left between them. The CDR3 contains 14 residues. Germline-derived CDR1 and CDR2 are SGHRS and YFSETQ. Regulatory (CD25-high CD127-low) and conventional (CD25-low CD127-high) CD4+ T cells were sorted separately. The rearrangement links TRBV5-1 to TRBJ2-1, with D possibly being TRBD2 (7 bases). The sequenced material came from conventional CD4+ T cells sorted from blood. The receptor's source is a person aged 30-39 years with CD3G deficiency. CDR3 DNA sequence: TGCGCCAGCAGCTTGGTGGCGGGGGCGCATGAGCAGTTCTTC. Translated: CASSLVAGAHEQFF.